This T cell receptor beta chain was profiled in a study of shared clonotypes between healthy human individuals (dated by TCRdb to the early 2020s). Background for the entire study: The cohort included a few men and a couple of women between 18 and 49 years of age. For each donor, CD4 naive and CD4 memory were each given three plates, CD8 naive was given two plates, and CD8 memory was given one plate. To estimate repertoire size and how much clonotype sharing occurs between individuals, the study deeply sequenced the blood TCR repertoires of roughly 5 healthy adults. To increase sequencing depth and limit assay-specific biases, different laboratories used diverse techniques to prepare libraries and sequence TCR repertoires. Per donor, leukapheresis produced somewhere between about 0.85 and 9.5 billion PBMCs. Study-level results and caveats: Because the study included only a small number of donors, the genetic and exposure-history diversity represented was limited. Rarefaction of sorted-subset datasets indicated incomplete sequencing despite the large sequencing depth. Only blood was sampled, and tissue TCR repertoires likely differ from those in blood. Naive subsets generally had larger estimated clonotype richness than memory subsets did. When a handful of donors were compared, the shared fraction of clonotypes was around 5.1% for naive CD4, less than 4% for naive CD8, 2.3% for memory CD4, and 0.4% for memory CD8. Compared with non-shared clonotypes, the clonotypes found in all four sorted-subset donors had higher generation probabilities. Based on pairwise subsampling, the degree of clonotype sharing among donors was expected to be affected by sequencing depth.

The donors were healthy, HIV-negative adults with no recently reported acute infections or vaccinations. Every donor was a Caucasian adult living in Nashville, Tennessee, USA. CD4+ T cells were enriched by magnetic negative selection, after which naive cells were positively selected on CD45RA and the negative fraction was taken as the memory subset. Blood was obtained by leukapheresis, after which PBMCs were separated by Ficoll-Histopaque density gradient centrifugation and cryopreserved in liquid nitrogen vapor phase. Analytical flow cytometry was used to check the purity and quantity of every magnetically sorted T cell population. Genomic DNA was isolated from each sorted fraction and quantified by UV absorbance on a Nanodrop 2000c. As regards this clone: Its recognized antigen is unknown. Per-base qualities were not stored, and no clone one base away is much larger.

Using the deep immunoSEQ assay, TCR CDR3 regions were amplified from genomic DNA by multiplex PCR. For each cell subset, the extracted genomic DNA was distributed evenly across all wells of several immunoSEQ 96-well plates, and each plate served as one replicate. For sorted subsets, approximately 200 ng of genomic DNA, equivalent to around 30,000 T cell genomes, went into each replicate PCR. Purified libraries were measured with a Qubit 3.0 fluorometer, size-checked on a Bioanalyzer 2100, and measured again with the KAPA Library Quantification kit. Every immunoSEQ 96-well plate was sequenced on a separate single-read 150-cycle Illumina NextSeq 550 flow cell. In the original analysis: Because the immunoSEQ output included only junctional sequences and no quality scores, the filtering could not be the same as the filtering used for full-length reads. To assign V/J genes and CDR3, sequences were annotated using PyIR, a Python wrapper for IgBLAST v1.9, with IMGT germline references. Any read was removed if the V/J assignment was weak (E-value above 1e-6), the CDR3 was missing, or the read contained stop codons, out-of-frame junctions, or ambiguous translated residues. V3J clonotypes were defined as sequences sharing the same inferred V gene, J gene, and CDR3 amino acid sequence. Percentage overlap between repertoires was calculated by dividing the number of shared unique clonotypes by the size of the smaller repertoire. Three approaches were used to assess repertoire richness: RTK rarefaction, the Chao1 estimator, and Recon v2.1 estimates of unobserved clonotypes. For all TCRbeta clonotypes obtained by the gDNA method from a handful of donors, generation probabilities were computed with OLGA. As stored in TCRdb, this immuneACCESS dataset retains in-frame rearrangements with V and J assigned. A fraction of the clones does not appear; measured against another copy, unresolved V genes explain less than half of the discrepancy, and the remainder lacks a known reason. D and trimming come from the DNA, and the V and J calls and clone size come from that table. The sample table holds millions of clones, of which approximately 95% were seen once. About 0.41% of the sample belongs to the ten largest clones.

CDR1 and CDR2 were assigned from the germline V gene as SGHTA and FQGTGA. Taken from cysteine to phenylalanine, the CDR3 has 13 residues. CDR3 DNA is the only sequence kept; it has 39 bases, read in frame from the first base. The V end gives up 5 bases and the J end 9 bases, leaving 5 bases in the junction not matched to a gene. The receptor was isolated from a man between 18 and 35 years old in good health. Some clones in this sample may be carry-over from other donors' samples. The sequencing sample was made of naive CD4+ T cells from PBMCs. This specimen's cell subset or site label, per the study, means: CD45RA+ positively selected. The sequence links TRBV7-3 to TRBJ2-1; TRBD1 fits 9 bases in the junction. At the DNA level, the sequence is TGTGCCAGCAGCCCTGGGACAGGGCGTGAGCAGTTCTTC. Protein translation: CASSPGTGREQFF.